This TCR beta chain was documented in a study of identical twins. Template switching introduced a universal primer site, and the cDNA bore unique molecular identifiers. Using its own MiXCR run on the 5' RACE reads, TCRdb lists one record per CDR3 protein. Among under 350,000 distinct CDR3 sequences listed, less than 9.5% were seen once. This clonotype was found many times. Trimming pared 3 bases from V and 5 bases from J, leaving 16 bases between. CDR1 and CDR2 from the germline V gene are SGHTA and FQGNSA. This CDR3 spans 15 amino acids. The data were also submitted as part of a second study, on yellow fever vaccine responses in identical twins. As that study records: As reported, the vaccine T cell response of twins seemed partly convergent and partly personalized.

The receptor comes from a young woman in good health. Sequenced: CD8+ T cells sorted from blood. This rearrangement joins TRBV7-2 to TRBJ1-2; perhaps TRBD1 as D (5 bases). The CDR3 nucleotides are TGTGCCAGCAGCTTCGCCCCGGGGGGGATTTATGGCTACACCTTC. This sequence encodes CASSFAPGGIYGYTF. The full variable domain, with the rest looked up from reference TRBV7-2 and TRBJ1-2, is GAGVSQSPSNKVTEKGKDVELRCDPISGHTALYWYRQSLGQGLEFLIYFQGNSAPDKSGLPSDRFSAERTGGSVSTLTIQRTQQEDSAVYLCASSFAPGGIYGYTFGSGTRLTVV.